The present TCR beta chain was sequenced within a study of T cell changes during pregnancy in multiple sclerosis (dated by TCRdb to about 2019). As for the study more broadly: The study looked at changes in the T cell repertoire across pregnancy in women with multiple sclerosis.

Note on this clone: The clone's antigen remains unknown. The sample holds no much larger clone one base away, and base qualities are not on file.

Between the V and J ends, shortened by 3 bases and 7 bases respectively, the junction contains 15 bases. Reading the germline V gene (reference sequence) gives CDR1 PRHDT and CDR2 FYEKMQ. Reading from cysteine to phenylalanine, the CDR3 counts 14 amino acids. Only the CDR3 part of the read is kept: 42 bases, read in frame from the first base. The library was produced with the immunoSEQ multiplex PCR assay. This immuneACCESS table, as held by TCRdb, lists in-frame sequences with V and J called but not all clones. Of the missing ones, under half trace to an unresolved V gene in checked studies; the others have no known cause. For this sample the table gives 55,000 to 70,000 clones, of which 90% to 95% were detected only once. Together, the top ten hold over 0.35% of the sample.

The specimen was CD4+ T cells from peripheral blood mononuclear cells, collected before pregnancy. The TCR comes from a female donor with multiple sclerosis, enrolled in a pregnancy study. The chain was built from TRBV13 and TRBJ2-5; confidence is insufficient to name the D gene. The sequenced DNA: TGTGCCAGCAGCTTGGGCAGCCCCCCAGGGACCCAGTACTTC. Its amino acids are CASSLGSPPGTQYF.